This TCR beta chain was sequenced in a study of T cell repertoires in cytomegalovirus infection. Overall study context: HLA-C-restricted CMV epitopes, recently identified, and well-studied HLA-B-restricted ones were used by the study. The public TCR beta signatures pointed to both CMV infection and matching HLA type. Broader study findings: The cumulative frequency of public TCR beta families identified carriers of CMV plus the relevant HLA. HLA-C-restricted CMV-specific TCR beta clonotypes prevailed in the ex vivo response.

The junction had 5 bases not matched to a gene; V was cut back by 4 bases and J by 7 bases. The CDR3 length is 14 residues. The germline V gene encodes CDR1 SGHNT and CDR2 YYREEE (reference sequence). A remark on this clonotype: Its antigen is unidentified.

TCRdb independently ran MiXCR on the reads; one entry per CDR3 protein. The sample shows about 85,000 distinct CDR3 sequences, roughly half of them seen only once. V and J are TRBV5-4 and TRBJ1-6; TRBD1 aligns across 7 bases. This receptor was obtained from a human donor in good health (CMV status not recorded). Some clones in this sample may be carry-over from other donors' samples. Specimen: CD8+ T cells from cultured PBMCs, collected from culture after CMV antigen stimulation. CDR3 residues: CASSRGQLNSPLHF. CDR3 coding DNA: TGTGCCAGCAGCCGGGGACAGCTAAATTCACCCCTCCACTTT.